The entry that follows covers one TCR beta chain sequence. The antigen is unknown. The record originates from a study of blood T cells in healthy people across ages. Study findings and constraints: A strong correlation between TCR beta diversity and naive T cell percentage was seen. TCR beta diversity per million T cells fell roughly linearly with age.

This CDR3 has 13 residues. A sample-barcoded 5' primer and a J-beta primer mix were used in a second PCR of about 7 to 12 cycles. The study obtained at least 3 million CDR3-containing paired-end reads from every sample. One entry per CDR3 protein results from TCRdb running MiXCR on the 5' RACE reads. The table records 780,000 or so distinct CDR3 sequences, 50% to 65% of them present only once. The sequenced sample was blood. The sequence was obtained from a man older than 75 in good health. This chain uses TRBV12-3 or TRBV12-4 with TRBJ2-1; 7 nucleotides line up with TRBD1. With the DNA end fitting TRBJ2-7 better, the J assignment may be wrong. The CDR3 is CASSYRDRLEQYF. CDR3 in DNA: TGTGCCAGCAGTTACCGGGACAGACTCGAGCAGTACTTC.